This TCR beta chain was sequenced during a study of T cell responses to AZD1222 COVID-19 vaccine. The CDR3 runs to 14 residues. Germline V CDR1 and CDR2: LGHDT, YNNKEL (reference sequence). Method: immunoSEQ multiplex PCR; TCRdb's copy keeps in-frame clones and lacks some. The sample includes roughly 120,000 clones, approximately 94% of them seen just once. General study findings and limits: Donors in the cohort were predominantly white British and more often female, and clonal diversity was possibly underestimated. Just a handful of AZD1222 recipients were seropositive at baseline. Without day 14 samples, only post-peak T cell repertoires were studied.

In the case of this clone: Its antigen remains unidentified. A read error may produce the germline difference seen at one junction end.

The chain combines TRBV3-1 (or the pseudogene TRBV3-2) with TRBJ2-1; weak D call: TRBD2 (6 bases). Sequenced material: peripheral blood, taken 28 days after the second AZD1222 dose. The TCR originated in an adult who received the AZD1222 COVID-19 vaccine. CDR3 in amino acids: CASSQEWRARGTLF. The CDR3 DNA reads as TGTGCCAGCAGCCAAGAGTGGAGGGCTCGCGGTACCCTCTTC.